A selection of T cell receptor beta chains follows, all from one sample in a study of cytomegalovirus exposure and HLA in healthy donors. This table comes from immunoSEQ multiplex PCR, and its TCRdb copy is limited to in-frame clones, with some not included. The sample lists 110,000 to 150,000 clones, 80% occurring once. Sequencing was carried out using PBMCs. These TCRs come from a man aged 40-50 years in good health and CMV-seropositive. CDR3s include the opening cysteine and the closing phenylalanine or tryptophan. A D gene is named only where the DNA matches it firmly. Not all rows give a size; the values are once, few, many and, for expanded clones, a class.

cdr3_aa cdr3_nt j_call clone_size v_call d_call
CASRTTGGPSYEQYF TGTGCCAGCAGAACAACAGGGGGCCCCTCCTACGAGCAGTACTTC TRBJ2-7 - TRBV6-5 TRBD1
CASSQDTGRGWEQFF TGCGCCAGCAGCCAAGATACGGGTAGAGGATGGGAGCAGTTCTTC TRBJ2-1 - TRBV4-1 -
CASSVEDSRTDTQYF TGTGCCAGCAGCGTAGAGGACAGTCGCACAGATACGCAGTATTTT TRBJ2-3 - TRBV9 -
CASSLSGSSYNEQFF TGTGCCAGCAGCTTAAGCGGGAGTTCCTACAATGAGCAGTTCTTC TRBJ2-1 - TRBV7-3 TRBD2
CASKPIAGVYNEQFF TGTGCCAGCAAACCCATAGCGGGGGTCTACAATGAGCAGTTCTTC TRBJ2-1 - TRBV4-2 TRBD2
CASSLEWGRRDNEQFF TGTGCCAGCAGCTTAGAATGGGGGAGGAGGGACAATGAGCAGTTCTTC TRBJ2-1 - TRBV5-4 -
CASSLNSGSGNTIYF TGTGCCAGCAGCTTAAACAGCGGCTCTGGAAACACCATATATTTT TRBJ1-3 - TRBV7-2 -
CASSQGPGQGGEQYF TGCGCCAGCAGCCAAGGCCCGGGACAGGGCGGAGAGCAGTACTTC TRBJ2-7 - TRBV4-1 TRBD1
CASSPGLAGTDTQYF TGTGCCAGCTCACCCGGACTAGCGGGCACAGATACGCAGTATTTT TRBJ2-3 - TRBV18 TRBD2
CASSLIAGGTDTQYF TGTGCCAGCAGCTTAATAGCGGGAGGGACAGATACGCAGTATTTT TRBJ2-3 - TRBV11-2 TRBD2
CASSPVTGADYGYTF TGTGCCAGCTCACCCGTGACAGGGGCGGACTATGGCTACACCTTC TRBJ1-2 once TRBV18 TRBD1
CASSLGLGTGTERRETQYF TGTGCCAGCAGCTTAGGGCTAGGGACAGGGACGGAACGCCGAGAGACCCAGTACTTC TRBJ2-5 once TRBV7-2 TRBD1
CSVEVGAATTETQYF TGCAGCGTTGAGGTGGGGGCTGCCACTACAGAGACCCAGTACTTC TRBJ2-5 - TRBV29-1 -